This T cell receptor beta chain was identified during a study of blood T cell repertoires in COVID-19. For the study at large: Specimens from acute and convalescent COVID-19 originated in the United States, Italy and Spain.

The method was immunoSEQ multiplex PCR; TCRdb's version includes in-frame clones alone and lacks a portion of them. Of some 69,000 clones in the sample, about four fifths were seen once. Sequenced sample: peripheral blood. The source is a human donor in a cohort sampled during active COVID-19.

CDR3 DNA sequence: TGCGCCAGCAGTCAATGGCCCGACAGGAACAATCAGCCCCAGCATTTT. Translating gives CASSQWPDRNNQPQHF. J is TRBJ1-5 and V is TRBV23-1; D is perhaps TRBD1 (6 bases). TRBV23-1 is filed as an ORF, its function uncertain. V was shortened by 1 base and J by 3 bases, with 13 bases between the two germline ends. This CDR3 is 16 amino acids long.